This T cell receptor beta chain came from a study of blood T cell repertoires in COVID-19. Study at large: From the United States, Italy and Spain came samples of acute and convalescent COVID-19. T cells, B-cell-depleted T cells, or PBMCs provided the cDNA or gDNA that served as material.

Per the original data handling: Nucleated cell number was recorded as an estimate derived from reference gene primer amplification. Sequencing was performed with immunoSEQ multiplex PCR; in TCRdb, only in-frame clones are kept and a portion is missing. V, J and clone size derive from that table, while D and trimming were established from the DNA sequence. Altogether under 25,000 clones are present, over 80% being singletons, with the ten largest covering approximately 3%. This CDR3 has 14 residues. V was pared by 3 bases and J by 7 bases, with 9 bases of the junction left unmatched. Germline CDR1 is KGHSH and CDR2 is LQKENI.

The rearrangement joins TRBV18 to TRBJ2-7; 7 nucleotides line up with TRBD2. The sequence came from a human donor in a cohort sampled during active COVID-19. Sequenced material: peripheral blood. Here the CDR3 reads CASSPGPTGGEQYF. The CDR3 coding sequence is TGTGCCAGCTCACCGGGACCAACGGGGGGTGAGCAGTACTTC.